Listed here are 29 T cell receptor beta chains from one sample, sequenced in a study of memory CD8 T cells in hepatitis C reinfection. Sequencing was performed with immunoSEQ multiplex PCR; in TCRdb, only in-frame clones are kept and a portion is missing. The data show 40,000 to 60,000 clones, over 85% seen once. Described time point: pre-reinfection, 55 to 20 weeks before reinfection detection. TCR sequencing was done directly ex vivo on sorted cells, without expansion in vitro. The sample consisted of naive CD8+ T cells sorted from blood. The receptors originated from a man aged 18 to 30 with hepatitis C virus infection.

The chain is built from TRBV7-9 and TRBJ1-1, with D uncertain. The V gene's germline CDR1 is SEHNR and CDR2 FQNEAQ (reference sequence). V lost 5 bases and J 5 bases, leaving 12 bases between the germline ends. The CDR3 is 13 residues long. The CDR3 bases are TGTGCCAGCAGCCTAGGGCCCCTGACTGAAGCTTTCTTT. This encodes CASSLGPLTEAFF.

The CDR3: CASSGPTGKDEQYV. The CDR3 region has the DNA TGTGCCAGCAGCGGACCGACAGGGAAAGACGAGCAGTACGTC. The chain has TRBV6-1 and TRBJ2-7; TRBD1 matches at 7 bases. Germline V gene lookup returns CDR1 MNHNS and CDR2 SASEGT. This CDR3 is built from 14 residues. After removal of 6 bases from V and 5 bases from J, the junction contained 10 bases not matched to a gene.

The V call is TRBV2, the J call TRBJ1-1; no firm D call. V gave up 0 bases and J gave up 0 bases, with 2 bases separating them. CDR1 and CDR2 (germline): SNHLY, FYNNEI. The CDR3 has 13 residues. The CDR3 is CASSEALNTEAFF. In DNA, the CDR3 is TGTGCCAGCAGTGAAGCCTTGAACACTGAAGCTTTCTTT.

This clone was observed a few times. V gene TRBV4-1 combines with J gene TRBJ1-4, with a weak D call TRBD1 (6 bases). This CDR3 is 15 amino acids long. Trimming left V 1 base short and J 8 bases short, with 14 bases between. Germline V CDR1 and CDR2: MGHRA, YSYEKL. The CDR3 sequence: CASSQAPRGNEKLFF. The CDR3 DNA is TGCGCCAGCAGCCAAGCCCCCAGGGGAAACGAAAAACTGTTTTTT.

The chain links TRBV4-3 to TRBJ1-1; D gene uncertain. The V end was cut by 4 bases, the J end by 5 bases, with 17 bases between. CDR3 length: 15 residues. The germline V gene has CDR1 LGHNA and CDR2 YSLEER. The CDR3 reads CASSPSPGRGTEAFF. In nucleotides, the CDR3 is TGCGCCAGCAGCCCATCGCCGGGGAGAGGGACTGAAGCTTTCTTT.

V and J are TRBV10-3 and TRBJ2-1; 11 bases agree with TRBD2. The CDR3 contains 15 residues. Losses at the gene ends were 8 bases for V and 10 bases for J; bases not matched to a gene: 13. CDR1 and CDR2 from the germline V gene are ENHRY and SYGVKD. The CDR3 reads CAIGDGTSGLWEQFF. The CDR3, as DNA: TGTGCCATCGGGGACGGGACTAGCGGCCTTTGGGAGCAGTTCTTC.

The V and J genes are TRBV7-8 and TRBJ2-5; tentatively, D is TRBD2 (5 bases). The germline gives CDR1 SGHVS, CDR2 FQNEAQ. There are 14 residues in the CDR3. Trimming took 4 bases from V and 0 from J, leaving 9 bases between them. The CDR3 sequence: CASSSFGDQETQYF. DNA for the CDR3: TGTGCCAGCAGCTCCTTCGGGGACCAAGAGACCCAGTACTTC.

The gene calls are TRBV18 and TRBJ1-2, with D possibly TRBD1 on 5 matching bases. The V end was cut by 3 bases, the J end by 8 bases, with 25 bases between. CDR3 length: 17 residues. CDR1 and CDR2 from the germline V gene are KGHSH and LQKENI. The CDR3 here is CASSPLIRRGLDGGYTF. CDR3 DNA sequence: TGTGCCAGCTCACCGTTAATTCGGAGGGGCCTGGATGGGGGCTACACCTTC.

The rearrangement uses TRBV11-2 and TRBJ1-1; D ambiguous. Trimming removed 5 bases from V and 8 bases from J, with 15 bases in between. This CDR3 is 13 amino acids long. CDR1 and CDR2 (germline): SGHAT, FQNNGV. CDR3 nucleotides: TGTGCCAGCAGCCCACCCCCGGGATCGGAAGCTTTCTTT. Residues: CASSPPPGSEAFF.

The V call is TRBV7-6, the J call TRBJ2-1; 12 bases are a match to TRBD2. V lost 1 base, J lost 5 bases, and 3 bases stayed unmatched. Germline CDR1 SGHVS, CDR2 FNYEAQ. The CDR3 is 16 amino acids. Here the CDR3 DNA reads TGTGCCAGCAGCTTAGGGACTAGCGGGATCCACAATGAGCAGTTCTTC. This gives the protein CASSLGTSGIHNEQFF.

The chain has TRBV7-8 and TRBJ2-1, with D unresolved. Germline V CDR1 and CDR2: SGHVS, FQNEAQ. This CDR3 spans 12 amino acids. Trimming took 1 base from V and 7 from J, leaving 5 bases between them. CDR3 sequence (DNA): TGTGCCAGCAGCTTAGTAAATAATGAGCAGTTCTTC. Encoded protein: CASSLVNNEQFF. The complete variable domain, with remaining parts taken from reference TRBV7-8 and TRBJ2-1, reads GAGVSQSPRYKVAKRGQDVALRCDPISGHVSLFWYQQALGQGPEFLTYFQNEAQLDKSGLPSDRFFAERPEGSVSTLKIQRTQQEDSAVYLCASSLVNNEQFFGPGTRLTVL.

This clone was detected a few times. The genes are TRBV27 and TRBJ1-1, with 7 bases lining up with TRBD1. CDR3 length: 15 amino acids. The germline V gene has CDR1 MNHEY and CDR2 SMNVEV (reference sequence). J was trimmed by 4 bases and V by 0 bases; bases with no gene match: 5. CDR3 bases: TGTGCCAGCAGTTTATCCAGGGGGAAGATCACTGAAGCTTTCTTT. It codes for CASSLSRGKITEAFF.

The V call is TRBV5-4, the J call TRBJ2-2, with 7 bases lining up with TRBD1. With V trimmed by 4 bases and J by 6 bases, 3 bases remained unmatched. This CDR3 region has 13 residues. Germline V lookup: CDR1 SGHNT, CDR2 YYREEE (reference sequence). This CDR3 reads CASSPTGSGELFF. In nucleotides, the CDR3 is TGTGCCAGCAGCCCGACAGGGTCCGGGGAGCTGTTTTTT.

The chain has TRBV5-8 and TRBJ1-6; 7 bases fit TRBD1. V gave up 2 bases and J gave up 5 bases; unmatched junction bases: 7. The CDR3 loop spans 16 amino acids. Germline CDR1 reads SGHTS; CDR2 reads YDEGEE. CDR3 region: CASSFRGTADNSPLHF. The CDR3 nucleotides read TGTGCCAGCAGCTTCCGAGGGACAGCTGATAATTCACCCCTCCACTTT. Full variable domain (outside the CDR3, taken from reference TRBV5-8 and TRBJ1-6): EAGVTQSPTHLIKTRGQQATLRCSPISGHTSVYWYQQALGLGLQFLLWYDEGEERNRGNFPPRFSGRQFPNYSSELNVNALELEDSALYLCASSFRGTADNSPLHFGNGTRLTVT.

The DNA for the CDR3 is TGTGCCAGTAGTCCATGGGGGGGGAACACTGAAGCTTTCTTT. It yields the protein CASSPWGGNTEAFF. The chain couples TRBV19 to TRBJ1-1, with D possibly being TRBD1 (5 bases). Trimming stripped 5 bases from V and 1 base from J, with 11 bases between. Germline lookup yields CDR1 LNHDA and CDR2 SQIVND (reference sequence). This CDR3 spans 14 amino acids.

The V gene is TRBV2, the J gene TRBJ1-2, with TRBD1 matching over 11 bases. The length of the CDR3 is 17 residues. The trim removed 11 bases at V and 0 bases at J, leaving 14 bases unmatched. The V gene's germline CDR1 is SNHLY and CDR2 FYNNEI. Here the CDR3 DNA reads TGTGCCGGAGATAGGGGACAGGGGGGACTAGCTAACTATGGCTACACCTTC. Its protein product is CAGDRGQGGLANYGYTF. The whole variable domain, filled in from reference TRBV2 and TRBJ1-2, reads EPEVTQTPSHQVTQMGQEVILRCVPISNHLYFYWYRQILGQKVEFLVSFYNNEISEKSEIFDDQFSVERPDGSNFTLKIRSTKLEDSAMYFCAGDRGQGGLANYGYTFGSGTRLTVV.

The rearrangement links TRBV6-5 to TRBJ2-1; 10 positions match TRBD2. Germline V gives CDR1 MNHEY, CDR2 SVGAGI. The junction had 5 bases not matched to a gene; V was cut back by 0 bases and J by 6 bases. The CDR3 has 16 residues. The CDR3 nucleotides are TGTGCCAGCAGTTACTCGCCCACTAGCGGGACCAATGAGCAGTTCTTC. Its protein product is CASSYSPTSGTNEQFF.

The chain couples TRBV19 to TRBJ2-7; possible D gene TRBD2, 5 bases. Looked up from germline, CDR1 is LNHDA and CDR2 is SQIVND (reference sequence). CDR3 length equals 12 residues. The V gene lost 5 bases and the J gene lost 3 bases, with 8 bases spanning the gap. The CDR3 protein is CASSPGIYEQYF. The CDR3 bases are TGTGCCAGTAGTCCGGGGATCTACGAGCAGTACTTC.

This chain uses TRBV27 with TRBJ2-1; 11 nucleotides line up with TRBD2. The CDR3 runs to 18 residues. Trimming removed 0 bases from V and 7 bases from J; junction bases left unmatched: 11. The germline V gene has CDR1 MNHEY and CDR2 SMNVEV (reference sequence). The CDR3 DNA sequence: TGTGCCAGCAGTTTATCGGGTCTAGCGGGGGGTAACACTAATGAGCAGTTCTTC. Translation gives CASSLSGLAGGNTNEQFF.

Here the CDR3 reads CASSLEFRGSGELFF. The CDR3 DNA reads as TGCGCCAGCAGCTTGGAATTCAGGGGGAGCGGGGAGCTGTTTTTT. The rearrangement uses TRBV5-1 and TRBJ2-2; 7 bases map to TRBD1. There are 15 residues in the CDR3. Trimming cost V 0 bases and J 7 bases; bases outside gene matches: 6. Per germline, CDR1 SGHRS and CDR2 YFSETQ.

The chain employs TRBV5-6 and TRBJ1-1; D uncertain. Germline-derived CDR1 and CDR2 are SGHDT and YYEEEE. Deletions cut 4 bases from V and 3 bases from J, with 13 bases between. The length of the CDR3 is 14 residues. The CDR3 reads CASSQAASDTEAFF. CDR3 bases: TGTGCCAGCAGCCAGGCCGCCTCGGACACTGAAGCTTTCTTT.

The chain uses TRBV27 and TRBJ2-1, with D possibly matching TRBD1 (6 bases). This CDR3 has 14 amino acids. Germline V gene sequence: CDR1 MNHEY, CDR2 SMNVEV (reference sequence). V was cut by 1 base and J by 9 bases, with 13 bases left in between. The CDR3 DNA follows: TGTGCCAGCAGTTTATGGGGGACATCCAGTGAGCAGTTCTTC. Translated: CASSLWGTSSEQFF.

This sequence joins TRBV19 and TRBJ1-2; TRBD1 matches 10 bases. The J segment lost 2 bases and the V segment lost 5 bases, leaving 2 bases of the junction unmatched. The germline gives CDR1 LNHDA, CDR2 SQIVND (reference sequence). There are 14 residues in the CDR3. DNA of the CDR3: TGTGCCAGTAGTTCGACAGGGGGCAACTATGGCTACACCTTC. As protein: CASSSTGGNYGYTF. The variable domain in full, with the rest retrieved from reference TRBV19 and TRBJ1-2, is DGGITQSPKYLFRKEGQNVTLSCEQNLNHDAMYWYRQDPGQGLRLIYYSQIVNDFQKGDIAEGYSVSREKKESFPLTVTSAQKNPTAFYLCASSSTGGNYGYTFGSGTRLTVV.

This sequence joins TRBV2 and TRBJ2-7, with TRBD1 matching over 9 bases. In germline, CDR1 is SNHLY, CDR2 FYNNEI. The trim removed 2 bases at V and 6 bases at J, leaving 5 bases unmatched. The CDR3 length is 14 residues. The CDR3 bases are TGTGCCAGCAGTGAAAACAGGGGGCTCCGCGAGCAGTACTTC. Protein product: CASSENRGLREQYF. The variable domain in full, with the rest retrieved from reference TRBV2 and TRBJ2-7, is EPEVTQTPSHQVTQMGQEVILRCVPISNHLYFYWYRQILGQKVEFLVSFYNNEISEKSEIFDDQFSVERPDGSNFTLKIRSTKLEDSAMYFCASSENRGLREQYFGPGTRLTVT.

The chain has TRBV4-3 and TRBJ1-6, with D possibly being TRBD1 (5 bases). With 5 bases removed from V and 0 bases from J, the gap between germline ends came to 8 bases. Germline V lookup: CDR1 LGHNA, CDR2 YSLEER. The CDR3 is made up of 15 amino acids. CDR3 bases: TGCGCCAGCAGCGATGACAGCTCCTATAATTCACCCCTCCACTTT. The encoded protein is CASSDDSSYNSPLHF.

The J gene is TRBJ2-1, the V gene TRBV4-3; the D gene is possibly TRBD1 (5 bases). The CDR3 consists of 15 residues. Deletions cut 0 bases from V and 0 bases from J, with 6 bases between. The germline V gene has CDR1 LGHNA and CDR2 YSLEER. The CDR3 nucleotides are TGCGCCAGCAGCCAAGACAGGGACTCCTACAATGAGCAGTTCTTC. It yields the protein CASSQDRDSYNEQFF.

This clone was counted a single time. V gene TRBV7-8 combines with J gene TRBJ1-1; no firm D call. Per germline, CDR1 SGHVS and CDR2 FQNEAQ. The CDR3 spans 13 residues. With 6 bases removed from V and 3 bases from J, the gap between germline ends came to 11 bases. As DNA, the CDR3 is TGTGCCAGCAGTATGACGGACTACACTGAAGCTTTCTTT. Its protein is CASSMTDYTEAFF.

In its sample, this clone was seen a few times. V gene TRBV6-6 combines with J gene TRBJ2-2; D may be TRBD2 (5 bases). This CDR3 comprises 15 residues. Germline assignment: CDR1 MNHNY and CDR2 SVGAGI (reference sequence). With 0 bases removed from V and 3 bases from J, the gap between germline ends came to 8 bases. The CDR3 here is CASSYSIGDTGELFF. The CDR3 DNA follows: TGTGCCAGCAGTTACTCCATCGGGGACACCGGGGAGCTGTTTTTT.

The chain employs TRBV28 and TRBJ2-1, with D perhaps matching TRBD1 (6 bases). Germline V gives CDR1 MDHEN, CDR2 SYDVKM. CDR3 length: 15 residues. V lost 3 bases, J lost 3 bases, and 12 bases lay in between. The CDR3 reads CASSFGQGYYNEQFF. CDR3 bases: TGTGCCAGCAGTTTCGGCCAGGGGTACTACAATGAGCAGTTCTTC.